A selection of T cell receptor beta chains follows, all from one sample in a study of a mutant IDH1 vaccine in newly diagnosed glioma. These TCRs' antigens remain unknown. Sequenced by immunoSEQ multiplex PCR; TCRdb stores in-frame clones only, minus some. This table holds about 64,000 clones, approximately 84% found once. Here the sequenced sample was PBMCs, taken from a glioma patient whose treatment included an IDH1 peptide vaccine. The source is a woman aged 45-65 years with glioma. CDR3s include the opening cysteine and the closing phenylalanine or tryptophan. The D gene is left open where the match is weak. Size is omitted from some rows. Given values are once, few, many or a class for expanded clones.

j_call: TRBJ2-1; d_call: .; clone_size: .; v_call: TRBV30; cdr3_nt: TGTGCCGGTTTGGTCCGGAATGAGCAGTTCTTC; cdr3_aa: CAGLVRNEQFF
j_call: TRBJ1-2; d_call: .; clone_size: .; v_call: TRBV5-4; cdr3_nt: TGTGCCAGCAGCTTGGGAGGATTCAACTATGGCTACACCTTC; cdr3_aa: CASSLGGFNYGYTF
j_call: TRBJ2-2; d_call: .; clone_size: .; v_call: TRBV7-9; cdr3_nt: TGTGCCAGCAGCTCCACAGATAACACCGGGGAGCTGTTTTTT; cdr3_aa: CASSSTDNTGELFF
j_call: TRBJ2-7; d_call: .; clone_size: .; v_call: TRBV4-2; cdr3_nt: TGTGCCAGCAGCCAAGGGGGATGGGACGAGCAGTACTTC; cdr3_aa: CASSQGGWDEQYF
j_call: TRBJ1-2; d_call: TRBD1; clone_size: .; v_call: TRBV27; cdr3_nt: TGTGCCAGCACCTTCACCAGGGGACAGGGACTTTATGGCTACACCTTC; cdr3_aa: CASTFTRGQGLYGYTF
j_call: TRBJ2-5; d_call: .; clone_size: .; v_call: TRBV19; cdr3_nt: TGTGCCAGTAGTATACGGGCGGCAGGGCGGCAAGAGACCCAGTACTTC; cdr3_aa: CASSIRAAGRQETQYF
j_call: TRBJ1-6; d_call: TRBD1; clone_size: .; v_call: TRBV6-5; cdr3_nt: TGTGCCAGCAGGATACCCGGGACAGTAAATTCACCCCTCCACTTT; cdr3_aa: CASRIPGTVNSPLHF
j_call: TRBJ1-2; d_call: .; clone_size: .; v_call: TRBV6-5; cdr3_nt: TGTGCCAGCAGTTACTCGAGTTTAAGTGGCTACACCTTC; cdr3_aa: CASSYSSLSGYTF
j_call: TRBJ1-1; d_call: TRBD1; clone_size: few; v_call: TRBV30; cdr3_nt: TGTGCCTGGATCGGGACAGCGAACACTGAAGCTTTCTTT; cdr3_aa: CAWIGTANTEAFF
j_call: TRBJ1-4; d_call: .; clone_size: .; v_call: TRBV4-2; cdr3_nt: TGTGCCAGCAGCCCTCCCCGCACTAATGAAAAACTGTTTTTT; cdr3_aa: CASSPPRTNEKLFF
j_call: TRBJ2-1; d_call: .; clone_size: .; v_call: TRBV5-1; cdr3_nt: TGCGCCAGCAGCTTGGAGGGGGGGCCAAGTTTGATCGACAATGAGCAGTTCTTC; cdr3_aa: CASSLEGGPSLIDNEQFF
j_call: TRBJ2-2; d_call: TRBD1; clone_size: .; v_call: TRBV4-2; cdr3_nt: TGTGCCAGCAGCCATGGGACAGCCACCGGGGAGCTGTTTTTT; cdr3_aa: CASSHGTATGELFF
j_call: TRBJ2-6; d_call: .; clone_size: once; v_call: TRBV19; cdr3_nt: TGTGCGAGCCGCTCTGGGGCCAACGTCCTGACTTTC; cdr3_aa: CASRSGANVLTF
j_call: TRBJ2-5; d_call: .; clone_size: .; v_call: TRBV9; cdr3_nt: TGTGCCAGCAGCGTCCGGGTAAGAGAGACCCAGTACTTC; cdr3_aa: CASSVRVRETQYF
j_call: TRBJ1-5; d_call: .; clone_size: .; v_call: TRBV6-5; cdr3_nt: TGTGCCAGCAGCCCTACCGGCAGTAACAATCAGCCCCAGCATTTT; cdr3_aa: CASSPTGSNNQPQHF
j_call: TRBJ1-5; d_call: .; clone_size: .; v_call: TRBV5-6; cdr3_nt: TGTGCCAGCAGCTTGAGGACTGAGCAGCTTTATAGCAATCAGCCCCAGCATTTT; cdr3_aa: CASSLRTEQLYSNQPQHF
j_call: TRBJ2-1; d_call: TRBD2; clone_size: few; v_call: TRBV19; cdr3_nt: TGTGCCAGTAGTCCCACTAGCGGGGGGGCCGGAGACAATGAGCAGTTCTTC; cdr3_aa: CASSPTSGGAGDNEQFF
j_call: TRBJ2-7; d_call: TRBD1; clone_size: .; v_call: TRBV7-2; cdr3_nt: TGTGCCAGCAGCTTAAGGCCAGGGGGCGACGAGCAGTACTTC; cdr3_aa: CASSLRPGGDEQYF
j_call: TRBJ2-3; d_call: .; clone_size: .; v_call: TRBV10-1; cdr3_nt: TGCGCCAGCAGTAGTAAGTGGGGGGTCACAGATACGCAGTATTTT; cdr3_aa: CASSSKWGVTDTQYF
j_call: TRBJ2-4; d_call: .; clone_size: once; v_call: TRBV6-5; cdr3_nt: TGTGCCAGCAGTTCTACTCGGCAGGGGAAGGACATTCAGTACTTC; cdr3_aa: CASSSTRQGKDIQYF
j_call: TRBJ1-4; d_call: .; clone_size: .; v_call: TRBV7-9; cdr3_nt: TGTGCCAGCAGTGATCTGACAACTCTGGATGAAAAACTGTTTTTT; cdr3_aa: CASSDLTTLDEKLFF
j_call: TRBJ1-1; d_call: .; clone_size: .; v_call: TRBV13; cdr3_nt: TGTGCCAGCAGCTCAACTGGTTGGGGGTATGAAACTGAAGCTTTCTTT; cdr3_aa: CASSSTGWGYETEAFF
j_call: TRBJ1-6; d_call: .; clone_size: .; v_call: TRBV5-1; cdr3_nt: TGCGCCAGCGCCCAGGGGATTGAAAATTCACCCCTCCACTTT; cdr3_aa: CASAQGIENSPLHF
j_call: TRBJ2-6; d_call: .; clone_size: .; v_call: TRBV5-4; cdr3_nt: TGTGCCAGCAGCTTGAGGGGAAACTCTGGGGCCAACGTCCTGACTTTC; cdr3_aa: CASSLRGNSGANVLTF
j_call: TRBJ2-7; d_call: .; clone_size: .; v_call: TRBV7-9; cdr3_nt: TGTGCCAGCAGCTCAGCCTTTTCCTACGAGCAGTACTTC; cdr3_aa: CASSSAFSYEQYF
j_call: TRBJ2-3; d_call: TRBD2; clone_size: .; v_call: TRBV6-1; cdr3_nt: TGTGCCAGCAGTGAAGCGCAGGCGGGGGGCAAAGATACGCAGTATTTT; cdr3_aa: CASSEAQAGGKDTQYF
j_call: TRBJ2-2; d_call: TRBD1; clone_size: .; v_call: TRBV2; cdr3_nt: TGTGCCAGCAGGGGACAGACGAACACCGGGGAGCTGTTTTTT; cdr3_aa: CASRGQTNTGELFF
j_call: TRBJ1-2; d_call: TRBD1; clone_size: few; v_call: TRBV30; cdr3_nt: TGTGCCTGGAGTGTACAGGGGGCTGGTGGCTACACCTTC; cdr3_aa: CAWSVQGAGGYTF
j_call: TRBJ1-2; d_call: .; clone_size: .; v_call: TRBV5-1; cdr3_nt: TGCGCCAGCAGCTTGGAAACAGGGCTCTATGGCTACACCTTC; cdr3_aa: CASSLETGLYGYTF
j_call: TRBJ1-1; d_call: .; clone_size: .; v_call: TRBV9; cdr3_nt: TGTGCCAGCAGCCCAAGAGATGATTTAAGGAACACTGAAGCTTTCTTT; cdr3_aa: CASSPRDDLRNTEAFF
j_call: TRBJ1-2; d_call: TRBD1; clone_size: .; v_call: TRBV6-1; cdr3_nt: TGTGCCAGCAGGGGTGGACAGGGTTTGGGCTACACCTTC; cdr3_aa: CASRGGQGLGYTF
j_call: TRBJ1-4; d_call: .; clone_size: .; v_call: TRBV10-2; cdr3_nt: TGCGCCAGCAGCCACCGGGGGGGCGCAACTAATGAAAAACTGTTTTTT; cdr3_aa: CASSHRGGATNEKLFF
j_call: TRBJ1-4; d_call: .; clone_size: .; v_call: TRBV5-1; cdr3_nt: TGCGCCAGCAGCTTGGGCGGGGCTGGTGAAAAACTGTTTTTT; cdr3_aa: CASSLGGAGEKLFF
j_call: TRBJ2-1; d_call: TRBD2; clone_size: .; v_call: TRBV7-9; cdr3_nt: TGTGCCAGCCGCACCCGGAGCGGGGACTACAATGAGCAGTTCTTC; cdr3_aa: CASRTRSGDYNEQFF
j_call: TRBJ1-1; d_call: .; clone_size: .; v_call: TRBV30; cdr3_nt: TGTGCCTGGAGGCCCCACCTCAGGGGGAACACTGAAGCTTTCTTT; cdr3_aa: CAWRPHLRGNTEAFF
j_call: TRBJ2-7; d_call: .; clone_size: .; v_call: TRBV6-1; cdr3_nt: TGTGCCAGCAGTGAAGCTGTTTACCCAATGATGGACGAGCAGTACTTC; cdr3_aa: CASSEAVYPMMDEQYF
j_call: TRBJ1-1; d_call: .; clone_size: few; v_call: TRBV9; cdr3_nt: TGTGCCAGCAGCGTGGGGAGAAACACTGAAGCTTTCTTT; cdr3_aa: CASSVGRNTEAFF
j_call: TRBJ1-2; d_call: TRBD1; clone_size: .; v_call: TRBV27; cdr3_nt: TGTGCCAGCAGCCACCGGGACAGGGGGCTCGGCTACACCTTC; cdr3_aa: CASSHRDRGLGYTF
j_call: TRBJ1-2; d_call: .; clone_size: .; v_call: TRBV25-1; cdr3_nt: TGTGCCAGTGGGGATGCCTACTATGGCTACACCTTC; cdr3_aa: CASGDAYYGYTF
j_call: TRBJ1-2; d_call: .; clone_size: .; v_call: TRBV6-1; cdr3_nt: TGTGCCAGCAGGGTAGACAAGTATGGCTACACCTTC; cdr3_aa: CASRVDKYGYTF
j_call: TRBJ2-7; d_call: .; clone_size: .; v_call: TRBV7-9; cdr3_nt: TGTGCCAGCAGCTGGACGGCATACGAGCAGTACTTC; cdr3_aa: CASSWTAYEQYF
j_call: TRBJ1-1; d_call: TRBD1; clone_size: .; v_call: TRBV6-5; cdr3_nt: TGTGCCAGCAGCTCGACAGGGAGGAACACTGAAGCTTTCTTT; cdr3_aa: CASSSTGRNTEAFF